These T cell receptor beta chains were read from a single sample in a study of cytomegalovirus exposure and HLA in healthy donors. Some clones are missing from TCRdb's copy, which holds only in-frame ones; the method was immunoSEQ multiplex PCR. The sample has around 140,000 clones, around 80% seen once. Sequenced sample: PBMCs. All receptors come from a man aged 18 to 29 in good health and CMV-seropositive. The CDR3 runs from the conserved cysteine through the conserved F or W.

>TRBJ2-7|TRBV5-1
CASRLGGAYEQYF
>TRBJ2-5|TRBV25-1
CASSEFGQTRYQETQYF
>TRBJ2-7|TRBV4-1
CASSQETGVGAREQYF
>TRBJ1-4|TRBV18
CASSLDSRGEKLFF
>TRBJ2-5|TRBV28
CASRRLPASGGGEETQYF
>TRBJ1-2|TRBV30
CAWSSQGMGYGYTF
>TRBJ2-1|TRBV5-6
CASSFASGSHNEQFF
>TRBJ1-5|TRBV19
CASTVPPGNNQPQHF
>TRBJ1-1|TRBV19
CASSTLRTVNTEAFF
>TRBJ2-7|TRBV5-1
CASSRTGQGSDEQYF
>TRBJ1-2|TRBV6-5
CASSSDISGNYGYTF
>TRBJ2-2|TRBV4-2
CASSQGANTGELFF
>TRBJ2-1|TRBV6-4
CASSVATSFPSGGQFF
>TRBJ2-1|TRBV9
CASSARQGPGNEQFF